Presented here are 21 T cell receptor beta chains from one specimen sequenced in a study of beta chain features in type 1 diabetes (dated by TCRdb to 2016 to 2019). Library preparation was by the immunoSEQ multiplex PCR assay. The entire isolated RNA was reverse transcribed using the High Capacity cDNA Reverse Transcription Kit, and thus expressed TCRB transcripts were sequenced. TCRdb's version of the immuneACCESS table is confined to in-frame rearrangements and falls short of the full clone set. An unresolved V gene accounts for under half of the shortfall where checked; the remainder is of unknown origin. A total of 300,000 to 350,000 clones appear in this sample, approximately 8% of them only once. The ten largest make up less than 0.45% of the sample. The specimen sequenced was central memory CD4+ T cells from blood. Source of these receptors: a woman in her late teens or twenties in good health.

The chain links TRBV19 to TRBJ1-2; 8 bases agree with TRBD1. Germline CDR1 reads LNHDA; CDR2 reads SQIVND (reference sequence). The CDR3 has 14 residues. The trim removed 6 bases at V and 1 base at J, leaving 4 bases unmatched. In DNA, the CDR3 is TGTGCCAGTAGGCGACAGGGGATTAACTATGGCTACACCTTC. Translation gives CASRRQGINYGYTF.

The chain carries TRBV28 and TRBJ2-3; D remains unclear. V gave up 2 bases and J gave up 3 bases, with 9 bases separating them. This CDR3 is built from 14 residues. From germline, CDR1 is MDHEN and CDR2 SYDVKM. CDR3 nucleotide sequence: TGTGCCAGCAGTTTACTCGGCAGTACAGATACGCAGTATTTT. As protein: CASSLLGSTDTQYF.

This clone came up a few times. V is TRBV7-9 and J is TRBJ2-3, with 11 bases lining up with TRBD2. The CDR3 loop spans 16 amino acids. V was pared by 6 bases and J by 1 base, with 6 bases of the junction left unmatched. The germline CDR1 and CDR2 sequences are SEHNR and FQNEAQ (reference sequence). The CDR3 sequence: CASSLGLADRTDTQYF. The DNA of the CDR3 is TGTGCCAGCAGTTTGGGACTAGCGGACCGCACAGATACGCAGTATTTT.

This clone has just a few counts. The V call is TRBV10-3, the J call TRBJ2-3; TRBD1 might be the D (6 bases). The CDR3 runs 14 residues. The V end was cut by 9 bases, the J end by 1 base, with 14 bases between. Per germline, CDR1 ENHRY and CDR2 SYGVKD. CDR3 in amino acids: CAIGLGGGTDTQYF. CDR3 nucleotides: TGTGCCATAGGGTTAGGGGGAGGCACAGATACGCAGTATTTT.

This clone has only a few counts. The junction does not match germline at one end; this may be a read error. V and J are TRBV4-1 and TRBJ2-6; a possible D gene is TRBD1 (6 bases). Per the germline V gene, CDR1 is MGHRA and CDR2 is YSYEKL. CDR3 length: 15 amino acids. The CDR3 is CASSHAGTGANVLTF. Here the CDR3 DNA reads TGTGCCAGCAGCCATGCTGGGACAGGGGCCAACGTCCTGACTTTC.

As to this clone: This could be a read error, since a much larger clone is one nucleotide away. The V call is TRBV5-4, the J call TRBJ2-1, with TRBD2 matching over 8 bases. V dropped 2 bases and J dropped 2; count of bases not matched to a gene: 3. The CDR3 runs to 15 residues. From germline, CDR1 is SGHNT and CDR2 YYREEE (reference sequence). Here the CDR3 reads CASSFDSGAYNEQFF. CDR3 in DNA: TGTGCCAGCAGCTTCGATAGCGGGGCCTACAATGAGCAGTTCTTC.

This clone was seen a few times. The rearrangement joins TRBV7-2 to TRBJ2-2; D is perhaps TRBD2 (6 bases). The V end lost 4 bases, the J end lost 0 bases, and 9 bases lay between the germline ends. The CDR3 contains 15 residues. Looked up from germline, CDR1 is SGHTA and CDR2 is FQGNSA. DNA for the CDR3: TGTGCCAGCAGCTCGACTAGATCGAACACCGGGGAGCTGTTTTTT. Translating it yields CASSSTRSNTGELFF.

V usage is TRBV7-2 and J usage is TRBJ2-1; a weak D match, TRBD2 (6 bases). Trimming shortened V by 6 bases and J by 0 bases, and 15 bases separated the two germline ends. CDR3 size: 16 residues. Germline V gene data show CDR1 as SGHTA and CDR2 as FQGNSA. CDR3 sequence (DNA): TGTGCCAGCAGTTGGGGAGGCCCTGGCTCCTACAATGAGCAGTTCTTC. It codes for CASSWGGPGSYNEQFF. Supplemented by reference TRBV7-2 and TRBJ2-1, the full variable domain reads GAGVSQSPSNKVTEKGKDVELRCDPISGHTALYWYRQSLGQGLEFLIYFQGNSAPDKSGLPSDRFSAERTGGSVSTLTIQRTQQEDSAVYLCASSWGGPGSYNEQFFGPGTRLTVL.

This chain joins TRBV5-6 and TRBJ2-3; D possibly matches TRBD1 or TRBD2 (5 bases each). Per the germline V gene, CDR1 is SGHDT and CDR2 is YYEEEE. V was trimmed by 7 bases and J by 0 bases, leaving 12 bases between them. The CDR3 runs to 14 residues. In DNA form, the CDR3 reads TGTGCCAGCGGCCCAGGGAGAAGCACAGATACGCAGTATTTT. Residues: CASGPGRSTDTQYF.

This clone was counted between two and nine times. This chain connects TRBV27 to TRBJ1-1; unclear D gene. Germline values: CDR1 MNHEY, CDR2 SMNVEV (reference sequence). V was trimmed by 7 bases and J by 0 bases, leaving 9 bases between them. The CDR3 sequence is 13 residues long. The CDR3 is CASTLGMNTEAFF. The DNA for the CDR3 is TGTGCCAGCACCCTGGGTATGAACACTGAAGCTTTCTTT.

The CDR3 region is CASRDPSHYTEAFF. As DNA, the CDR3 is TGTGCCAGCAGAGACCCCAGCCATTACACTGAAGCTTTCTTT. This rearrangement joins TRBV27 to TRBJ1-1; unclear D gene. Trimming removed 6 bases from V and 3 bases from J, with 14 bases in between. Germline lookup yields CDR1 MNHEY and CDR2 SMNVEV (reference sequence). The CDR3 length is 14 residues.

This clone was detected many times. The rearrangement links TRBV2 to TRBJ2-3; D not certain. This CDR3 has 15 amino acids. The germline CDR1 and CDR2 sequences are SNHLY and FYNNEI. V was clipped by 8 bases and J by 6 bases, with 21 bases between them. The CDR3 here is CASEFDGPLWDTQYF. The CDR3 region has the DNA TGTGCCAGCGAGTTTGACGGCCCACTTTGGGATACGCAGTATTTT.

The gene calls are TRBV11-2 and TRBJ2-1; D may be TRBD2 (5 bases). The germline V gene has CDR1 SGHAT and CDR2 FQNNGV. CDR3 length: 11 residues. V was shortened by 5 bases and J by 8 bases, with 7 bases between the two germline ends. The CDR3 here is CASSPRDEQFF. In DNA form, the CDR3 reads TGTGCCAGCAGCCCGCGGGATGAGCAGTTCTTC.

V is TRBV27 and J is TRBJ2-2; D possibly corresponds to TRBD2 (6 bases). V lost 0 bases to trimming and J lost 3 bases, with 14 bases between them. The CDR3 extends over 17 amino acids. CDR1 is MNHEY, CDR2 SMNVEV, per germline (reference sequence). This CDR3 is CASSLSMGGVHTGELFF. The CDR3 DNA is TGTGCCAGCAGTTTATCGATGGGGGGTGTACACACCGGGGAGCTGTTTTTT.

V and J are TRBV4-3 and TRBJ2-1; 10 bases line up with TRBD2. Per the germline V gene, CDR1 is LGHNA and CDR2 is YSLEER. The CDR3 extends over 16 amino acids. V lost 5 bases, J lost 8 bases, and 12 bases stayed unmatched. CDR3 residues: CASSVQIAGGRDEQFF. For the CDR3, the DNA is TGCGCCAGCAGCGTACAAATAGCGGGAGGTCGGGATGAGCAGTTCTTC.

This chain joins TRBV6-6 and TRBJ1-4, with TRBD1 as a possible D gene (5 bases). Germline V gene sequence: CDR1 MNHNY, CDR2 SVGAGI (reference sequence). The CDR3 contains 12 residues. Trimming cost V 6 bases and J 8 bases, with 10 bases left between them. The CDR3 loop reads CASRRDLEKLFF. The CDR3 bases are TGTGCCAGCAGGAGGGACTTGGAAAAACTGTTTTTT.

The V call is TRBV6-1, the J call TRBJ2-1; 12 bases align to TRBD1. The CDR3 has 14 residues. Germline values: CDR1 MNHNS, CDR2 SASEGT. V was pared by 8 bases and J by 9 bases, with 8 bases of the junction left unmatched. The CDR3, as DNA: TGTGCCAGCCGACCGGGACAGGGGGCGATTGAGCAGTTCTTC. Translated, it gives CASRPGQGAIEQFF.

The V and J genes are TRBV7-2 and TRBJ1-2, with no clear D. The CDR3 length is 12 residues. Germline V gives CDR1 SGHTA, CDR2 FQGNSA. Trimming removed 5 bases from V and 2 bases from J, with 6 bases in between. CDR3 residues: CASSIHNYGYTF. CDR3 sequence (DNA): TGTGCCAGCAGCATACACAACTATGGCTACACCTTC.

A few counts support this clone. J is TRBJ2-5 and V is TRBV20-1; D not certain. The V and J ends lost 7 bases and 5 bases respectively, with 11 bases between them. Germline V gives CDR1 DFQATT, CDR2 SNEGSKA (reference sequence). The CDR3 covers 11 residues. Here the CDR3 reads CSVLVGETQYF. CDR3 DNA sequence: TGCAGTGTTCTAGTTGGCGAGACCCAGTACTTC.

This sequence joins TRBV7-6 and TRBJ2-3, with D unclear. V gave up 0 bases and J gave up 4 bases, with 17 bases separating them. CDR1 and CDR2 from the germline V gene are SGHVS and FNYEAQ. There are 17 residues in the CDR3. This chain's CDR3 is CASSLAPALGYSDTQYF. Written as DNA, the CDR3 is TGTGCCAGCAGCTTAGCGCCGGCCCTAGGGTATTCAGATACGCAGTATTTT.

The rearrangement joins TRBV5-1 to TRBJ1-3; no firm D call. Germline loops: CDR1 SGHRS, CDR2 YFSETQ. V was clipped by 5 bases and J by 2 bases, with 11 bases between them. The CDR3 spans 14 residues. CDR3: CASRQSGAGNTIYF. As DNA, the CDR3 is TGCGCCAGCAGACAAAGCGGGGCTGGAAACACCATATATTTT.